Judged by abundance, the clone carrying this TCR beta chain is medium-sized. The protocol was immunoSEQ multiplex PCR, while the TCRdb copy is restricted to in-frame clones and leaves out a portion. Of about 3,900 clones in the sample, approximately 40% were seen once. The sample is drawn from a study of graft-versus-host responses after intestinal transplantation. The ends were cut back, 4 bases at V and 0 bases at J, with 16 bases in the middle. CDR3 length equals 17 residues. The V gene's germline CDR1 is PRHDT and CDR2 FYEKMQ (reference sequence). Findings and caveats of the study: Graft-versus-host to host-versus-graft clonal ratios in allografts were high in patients with graft-donor T cell macrochimerism.

With about 200,000 irradiated, violet-dye-labeled stimulator cells, about 200,000 CFSE-labeled responder cells were plated. The TCR was taken from a human patient who was an organ donor for intestinal transplantation. The input for sequencing was alloreactive CD8+ T cells from a mixed lymphocyte reaction culture, taken before transplantation. The subset was: CFSE-low proliferating T cells sorted from approximately six-day pre-transplant mixed lymphocyte reaction (GvH or HvG direction). The V gene is TRBV13, the J gene TRBJ1-5, with D possibly being TRBD1 (6 bases). CDR3 protein: CASSSGGGGYSNQPQHF. CDR3 in DNA: TGTGCCAGCAGCTCCGGGGGGGGCGGATATAGCAATCAGCCCCAGCATTTT.